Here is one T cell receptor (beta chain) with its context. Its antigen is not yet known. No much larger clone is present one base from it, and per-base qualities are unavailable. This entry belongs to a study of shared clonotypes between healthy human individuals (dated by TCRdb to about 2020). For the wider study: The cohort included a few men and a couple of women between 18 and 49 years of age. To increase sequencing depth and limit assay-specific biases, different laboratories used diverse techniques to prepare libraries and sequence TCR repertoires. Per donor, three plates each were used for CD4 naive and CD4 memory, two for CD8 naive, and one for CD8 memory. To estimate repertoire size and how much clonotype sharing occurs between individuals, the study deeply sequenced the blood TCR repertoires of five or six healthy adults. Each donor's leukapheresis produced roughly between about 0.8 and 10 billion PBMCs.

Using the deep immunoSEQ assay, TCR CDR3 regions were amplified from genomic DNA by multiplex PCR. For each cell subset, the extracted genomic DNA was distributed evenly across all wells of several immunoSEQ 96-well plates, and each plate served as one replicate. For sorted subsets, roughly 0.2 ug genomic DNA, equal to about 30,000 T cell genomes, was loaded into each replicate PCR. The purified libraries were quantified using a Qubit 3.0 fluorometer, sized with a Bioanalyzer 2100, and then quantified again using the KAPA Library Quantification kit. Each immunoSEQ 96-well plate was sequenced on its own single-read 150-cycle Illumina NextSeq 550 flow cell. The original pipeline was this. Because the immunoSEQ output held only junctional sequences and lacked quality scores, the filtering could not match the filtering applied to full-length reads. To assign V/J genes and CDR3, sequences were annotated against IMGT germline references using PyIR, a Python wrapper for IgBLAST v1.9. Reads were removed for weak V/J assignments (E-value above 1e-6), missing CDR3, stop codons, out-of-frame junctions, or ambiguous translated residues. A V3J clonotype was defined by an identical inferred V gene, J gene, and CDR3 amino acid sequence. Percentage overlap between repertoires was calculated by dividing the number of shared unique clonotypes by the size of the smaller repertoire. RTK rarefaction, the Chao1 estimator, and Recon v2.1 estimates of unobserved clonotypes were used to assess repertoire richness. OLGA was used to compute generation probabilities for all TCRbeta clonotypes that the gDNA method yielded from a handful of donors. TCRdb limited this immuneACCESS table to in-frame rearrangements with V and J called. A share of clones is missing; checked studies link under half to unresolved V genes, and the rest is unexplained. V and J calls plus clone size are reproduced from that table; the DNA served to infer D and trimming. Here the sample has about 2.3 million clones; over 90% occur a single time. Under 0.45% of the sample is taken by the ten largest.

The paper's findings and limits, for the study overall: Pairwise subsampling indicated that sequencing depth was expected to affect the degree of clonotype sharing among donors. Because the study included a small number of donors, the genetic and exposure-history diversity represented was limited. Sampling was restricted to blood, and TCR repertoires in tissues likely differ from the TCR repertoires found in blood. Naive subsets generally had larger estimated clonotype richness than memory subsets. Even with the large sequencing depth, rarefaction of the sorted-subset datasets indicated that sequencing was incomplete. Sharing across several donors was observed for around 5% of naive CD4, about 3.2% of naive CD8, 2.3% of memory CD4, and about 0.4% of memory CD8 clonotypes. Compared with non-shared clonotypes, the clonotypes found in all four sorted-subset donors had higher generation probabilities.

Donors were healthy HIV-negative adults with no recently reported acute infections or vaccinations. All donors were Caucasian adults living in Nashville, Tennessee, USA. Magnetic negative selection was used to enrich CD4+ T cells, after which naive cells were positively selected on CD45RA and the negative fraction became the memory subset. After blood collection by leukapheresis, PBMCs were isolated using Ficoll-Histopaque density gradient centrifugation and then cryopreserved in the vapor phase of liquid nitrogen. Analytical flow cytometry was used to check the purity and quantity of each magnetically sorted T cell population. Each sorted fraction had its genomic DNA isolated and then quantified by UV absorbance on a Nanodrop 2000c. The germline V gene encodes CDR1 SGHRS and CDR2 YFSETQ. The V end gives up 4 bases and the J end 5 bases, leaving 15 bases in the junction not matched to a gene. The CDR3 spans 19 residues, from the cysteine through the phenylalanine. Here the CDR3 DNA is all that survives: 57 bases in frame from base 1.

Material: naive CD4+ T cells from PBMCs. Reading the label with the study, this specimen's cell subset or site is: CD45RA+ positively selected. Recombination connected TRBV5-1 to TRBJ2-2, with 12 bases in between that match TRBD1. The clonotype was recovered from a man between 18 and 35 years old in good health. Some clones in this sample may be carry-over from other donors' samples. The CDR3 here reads CASSAAGTGGAWGTGELFF. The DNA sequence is TGCGCCAGCAGCGCGGCCGGGACAGGGGGCGCCTGGGGAACCGGGGAGCTGTTTTTT. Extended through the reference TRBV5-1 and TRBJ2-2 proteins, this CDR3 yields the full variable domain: KAGVTQTPRYLIKTRGQQVTLSCSPISGHRSVSWYQQTPGQGLQFLFEYFSETQRNKGNFPGRFSGRQFSNSRSEMNVSTLELGDSALYLCASSAAGTGGAWGTGELFFGEGSRLTVL.